This passage covers 13 T cell receptor beta chains from one sample sequenced in a study of T-cell reconstitution after alpha-beta-depleted transplantation in children. A TCRbeta library incorporating unique molecular identifiers was prepared. TCRdb passed the PCR reads through MiXCR, listing each CDR3 protein once. This table has around 110,000 distinct CDR3 sequences, 10% appearing once. The source was PBMCs, collected before TCRalphabeta/CD19-depleted stem cell transplant. The origin of the receptors is a boy between 2 and 10 years old with acute lymphoblastic leukemia, due to receive a stem cell transplant.

A few counts support this clonotype. J is TRBJ2-1 and V is TRBV9; possibly TRBD2 for D (7 bases). This CDR3 is 14 amino acids long. Germline V CDR1 and CDR2: SGDLS, YYNGEE. Trimming shortened V by 0 bases and J by 8 bases, and 12 bases separated the two germline ends. The DNA of the CDR3 is TGTGCCAGCAGCGTAGCTACGGGGGGCTATGAGCAGTTCTTC. Translation gives CASSVATGGYEQFF.

The chain is built from TRBV18 and TRBJ2-1; 10 bases agree with TRBD2. The junction had 6 bases not matched to a gene; V was cut back by 4 bases and J by 0 bases. The germline gives CDR1 KGHSH, CDR2 LQKENI. This CDR3 has 17 residues. CDR3 in DNA: TGTGCCAGCTCACATTCCCGGACTAGCGGCTCCTACAATGAGCAGTTCTTC. The encoded protein is CASSHSRTSGSYNEQFF.

The chain carries TRBV20-1 and TRBJ2-1, with TRBD1 matching over 9 bases. After removal of 5 bases from V and 6 bases from J, the junction contained 14 bases not matched to a gene. CDR1 is DFQATT and CDR2 is SNEGSKA in the germline V gene (reference sequence). This CDR3 contains 16 residues. The CDR3: CSAPPVMGQGFNEQFF. The CDR3 DNA reads as TGCAGTGCTCCTCCGGTCATGGGACAGGGTTTCAATGAGCAGTTCTTC.

This clonotype occurred a few times. The chain carries TRBV5-1 and TRBJ2-3, with D tentatively TRBD1 (7 bases). CDR3 length: 14 amino acids. Germline V gene data show CDR1 as SGHRS and CDR2 as YFSETQ. Trimming took 4 bases from V and 3 from J, leaving 12 bases between them. CDR3 loop: CASSPGDRTDTQYF. The CDR3 DNA reads as TGCGCCAGCAGCCCGGGGGACAGAACAGATACGCAGTATTTT. The variable domain in full, with the rest retrieved from reference TRBV5-1 and TRBJ2-3, is KAGVTQTPRYLIKTRGQQVTLSCSPISGHRSVSWYQQTPGQGLQFLFEYFSETQRNKGNFPGRFSGRQFSNSRSEMNVSTLELGDSALYLCASSPGDRTDTQYFGPGTRLTVL.

This clonotype has a count of ten or more. This chain connects TRBV2 to TRBJ2-1, with unresolved D. V was pared by 1 base and J by 5 bases, with 6 bases between. The CDR3 runs to 13 residues. CDR1 and CDR2 (germline): SNHLY, FYNNEI. CDR3 bases: TGTGCCAGCAGTGAAGTAAGGAACAATGAGCAGTTCTTC. As protein: CASSEVRNNEQFF.

This sequence joins TRBV5-1 and TRBJ1-2; D unresolved. Germline loops: CDR1 SGHRS, CDR2 YFSETQ. Trimming stripped 4 bases from V and 2 bases from J, with 12 bases between. This CDR3 comprises 14 residues. CDR3 bases: TGCGCCAGCAGCCCCGGTACTAGGAACTATGGCTACACCTTC. Amino acid sequence: CASSPGTRNYGYTF.

This clonotype was observed a handful of times. The chain carries TRBV20-1 and TRBJ2-3; 8 positions agree with TRBD2. Looked up from germline, CDR1 is DFQATT and CDR2 is SNEGSKA (reference sequence). The V gene end was trimmed by 1 base and the J gene end by 3 bases; junction bases not matched to a gene: 12. This CDR3 is built from 17 residues. CDR3 sequence reads: CSARVISAGGGTDTQYF. The CDR3 DNA is TGCAGTGCTAGAGTCATCTCCGCGGGAGGAGGGACAGATACGCAGTATTTT.

The chain is built from TRBV3-1 and TRBJ2-2, with D unresolved. The CDR3 contains 16 residues. The germline V and J ends were trimmed by 2 bases and 0 bases, with 10 bases remaining between them. Germline assignment: CDR1 LGHDT and CDR2 YNNKEL (reference sequence). CDR3 loop: CASSQLDPPNTGELFF. In nucleotides, the CDR3 is TGTGCCAGCAGCCAACTGGACCCACCGAACACCGGGGAGCTGTTTTTT.

In its sample, this clonotype was seen a few times. The gene calls are TRBV10-3 and TRBJ2-1; D not resolved. The CDR3 runs 19 residues. CDR1 ENHRY and CDR2 SYGVKD come from the germline V gene. Trimming cost V 11 bases and J 5 bases, with 34 bases left between them. Written as DNA, the CDR3 is TGTGCCGTTTCTCGGGTCCCTACCCACCTCCTCAATCCGGACAATGAGCAGTTCTTC. Translating gives CAVSRVPTHLLNPDNEQFF.

The rearrangement links TRBV10-3 to TRBJ1-1; possible D gene TRBD1, 6 bases. Per germline, CDR1 ENHRY and CDR2 SYGVKD. Trimming took 3 bases from V and 0 from J, leaving 11 bases between them. CDR3 length: 15 residues. The CDR3 sequence: CAISEGGDMNTEAFF. The CDR3 DNA reads as TGTGCCATCAGTGAAGGGGGAGACATGAACACTGAAGCTTTCTTT.

This chain uses TRBV20-1 with TRBJ2-3, with 7 bases that match TRBD2. Per germline, CDR1 DFQATT and CDR2 SNEGSKA (reference sequence). The CDR3 runs 13 residues. CDR3 protein: CSARSGVTDTQYF. The DNA for the CDR3 is TGCAGCGCACGCAGCGGGGTCACAGATACGCAGTATTTT.

V is TRBV28 and J is TRBJ1-2, with D maybe TRBD1 (6 bases). V lost 5 bases, J lost 4 bases, and 8 bases lay in between. The germline CDR1 and CDR2 sequences are MDHEN and SYDVKM. This CDR3 is 12 amino acids long. DNA of the CDR3: TGTGCCAGCAGTCGGGGGCCCTATGGCTACACCTTC. This encodes CASSRGPYGYTF.

This clonotype was recorded many times. The chain uses TRBV20-1 and TRBJ2-1, with D possibly being TRBD1 or TRBD2 (6 bases each). CDR1 is DFQATT, CDR2 SNEGSKA, per germline (reference sequence). CDR3 length equals 14 residues. Trimming pared 6 bases from V and 7 bases from J, leaving 19 bases between. The CDR3 DNA sequence: TGCAGTGCCCCTTTCGGGGGCCTTAGGAATGAGCAGTTCTTC. It translates to CSAPFGGLRNEQFF.